The source of this TCR beta chain is a study of T cell changes during pregnancy in multiple sclerosis (dated by TCRdb to the late 2010s). Turning to the overall study: The study looked at changes in the T cell repertoire across pregnancy in women with multiple sclerosis.

Concerning this clone: Its specific antigen is unknown. Within one base of it there is no much larger clone, and no base qualities were kept.

Based on the germline V gene, the CDR1 and CDR2 sequences are SGHVS and FNYEAQ. The CDR3 starts with the cysteine, ends with the phenylalanine, and has 18 residues. The sequence is cut down to CDR3 DNA, 54 bases in frame from base 1. Here V drops 4 bases and J drops 0 bases, and the junction holds 6 bases not matched to any gene. Receptor libraries were prepared by the immunoSEQ multiplex PCR assay. The table comes from immuneACCESS by way of TCRdb, which keeps in-frame sequences with V and J called. Part of the clones is missing from these tables; in studies checked, under half for an unresolved V gene and the rest for unknown reasons. The sample profile shows 45,000 to 60,000 clones; 92% of them were found once. The ten largest clones represent 0.15% to 0.25% of the sample.

The receptor was derived from a female donor with multiple sclerosis, enrolled in a pregnancy study. The sequence links TRBV7-6 to TRBJ2-2; the junction holds 12 bases that match TRBD2. The sample in question was CD4+ T cells from peripheral blood mononuclear cells, obtained in the second trimester of pregnancy. At the DNA level, the sequence is TGTGCCAGCAGCTCTTTGACTAGCGGGGGCCCGAACACCGGGGAGCTGTTTTTT. Its protein is CASSSLTSGGPNTGELFF.